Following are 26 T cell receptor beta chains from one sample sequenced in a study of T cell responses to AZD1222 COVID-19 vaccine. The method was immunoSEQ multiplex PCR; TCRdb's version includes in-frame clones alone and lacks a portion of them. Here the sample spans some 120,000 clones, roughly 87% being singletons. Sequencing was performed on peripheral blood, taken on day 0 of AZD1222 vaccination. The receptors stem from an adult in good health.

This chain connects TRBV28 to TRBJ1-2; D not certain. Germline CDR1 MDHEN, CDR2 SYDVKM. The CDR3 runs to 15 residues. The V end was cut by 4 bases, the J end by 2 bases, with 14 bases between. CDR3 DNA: TGTGCCAGCAGTTCCCCTCGGGCGGGGAACTATGGCTACACCTTC. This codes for CASSSPRAGNYGYTF.

CDR3 region: CASSPWLGGNEQFF. The CDR3 DNA reads as TGTGCCAGCAGCCCTTGGCTCGGGGGCAATGAGCAGTTCTTC. V and J are TRBV6-4 and TRBJ2-1; TRBD2 is a possible D gene (6 bases). With 6 bases removed from V and 6 bases from J, the gap between germline ends came to 15 bases. Germline V lookup: CDR1 MRHNA, CDR2 SNTAGT. The CDR3 totals 14 residues.

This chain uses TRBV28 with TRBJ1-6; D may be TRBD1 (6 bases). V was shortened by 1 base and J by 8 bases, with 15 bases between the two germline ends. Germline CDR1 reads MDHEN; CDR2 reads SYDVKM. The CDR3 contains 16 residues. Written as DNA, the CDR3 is TGTGCCAGCAGTTTATTGGGGGCAGGGAGTCATTCACCCCTCCACTTT. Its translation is CASSLLGAGSHSPLHF.

As DNA, the CDR3 is TGTGCCAGCAGCGGTTACAGGGGGCGACTTGAAAAACTGTTTTTT. As protein: CASSGYRGRLEKLFF. The gene calls are TRBV7-9 and TRBJ1-4; 9 nucleotides agree with TRBD1. Germline trimming cut 5 bases from V and 7 bases from J; bases unmatched to any gene: 8. The CDR3 totals 15 residues. The V gene's germline CDR1 is SEHNR and CDR2 FQNEAQ (reference sequence).

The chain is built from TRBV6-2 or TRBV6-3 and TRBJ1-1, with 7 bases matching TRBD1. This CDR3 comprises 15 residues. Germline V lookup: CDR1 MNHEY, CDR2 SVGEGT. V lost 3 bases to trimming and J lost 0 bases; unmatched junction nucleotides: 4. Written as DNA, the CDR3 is TGTGCCAGCAGTTATCTAGGGACAGTGAACACTGAAGCTTTCTTT. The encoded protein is CASSYLGTVNTEAFF.

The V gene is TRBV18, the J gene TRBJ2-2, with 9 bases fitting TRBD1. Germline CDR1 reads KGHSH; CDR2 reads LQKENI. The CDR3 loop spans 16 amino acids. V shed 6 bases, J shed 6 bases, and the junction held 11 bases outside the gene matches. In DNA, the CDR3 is TGTGCCAGCTCCCCATTTGTGGGACAGGGCCCCGGGGAGCTGTTTTTT. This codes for CASSPFVGQGPGELFF.

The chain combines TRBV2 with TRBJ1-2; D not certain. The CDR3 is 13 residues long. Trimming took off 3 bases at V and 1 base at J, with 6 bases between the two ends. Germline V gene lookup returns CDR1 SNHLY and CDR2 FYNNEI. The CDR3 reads CASSDSRNYGYTF. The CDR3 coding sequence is TGTGCCAGCAGTGACAGCCGTAACTATGGCTACACCTTC.

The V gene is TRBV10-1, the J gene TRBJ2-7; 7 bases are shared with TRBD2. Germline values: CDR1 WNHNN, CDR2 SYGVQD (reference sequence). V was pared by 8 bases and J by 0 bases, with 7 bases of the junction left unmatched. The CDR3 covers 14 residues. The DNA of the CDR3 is TGCGCCAGCCTTGGGGAGGGGCCCTCCTACGAGCAGTACTTC. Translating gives CASLGEGPSYEQYF.

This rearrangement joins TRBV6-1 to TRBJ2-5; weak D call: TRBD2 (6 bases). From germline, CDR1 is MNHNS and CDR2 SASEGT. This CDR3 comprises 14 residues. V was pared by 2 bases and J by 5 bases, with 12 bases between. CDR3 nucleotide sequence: TGTGCCAGCAGTGAACACCTGGAGGGGGAGACCCAGTACTTC. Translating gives CASSEHLEGETQYF.

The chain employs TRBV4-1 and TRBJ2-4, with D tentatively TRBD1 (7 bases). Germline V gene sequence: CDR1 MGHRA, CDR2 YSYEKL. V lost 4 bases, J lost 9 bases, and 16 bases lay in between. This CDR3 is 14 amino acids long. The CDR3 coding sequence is TGCGCCAGCAGCCCCTCGGAGGGGGCCGGCATTCAGTACTTC. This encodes CASSPSEGAGIQYF.

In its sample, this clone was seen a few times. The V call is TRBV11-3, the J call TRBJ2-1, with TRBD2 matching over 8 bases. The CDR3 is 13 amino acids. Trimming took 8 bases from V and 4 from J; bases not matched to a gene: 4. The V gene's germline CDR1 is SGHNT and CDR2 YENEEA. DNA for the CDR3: TGTGCCAGCGGCGTAGCGGGGTACAATGAGCAGTTCTTC. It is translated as CASGVAGYNEQFF. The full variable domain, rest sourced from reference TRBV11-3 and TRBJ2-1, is EAGVVQSPRYKIIEKKQPVAFWCNPISGHNTLYWYLQNLGQGPELLIRYENEEAVDDSQLPKDRFSAERLKGVDSTLKIQPAELGDSAVYLCASGVAGYNEQFFGPGTRLTVL.

CDR3 protein: CASSPDYGGGNQPQHF. As DNA, the CDR3 is TGTGCCAGCTCACCTGATTATGGGGGGGGCAATCAGCCCCAGCATTTT. The chain is built from TRBV18 and TRBJ1-5, with D possibly TRBD1 on 5 matching bases. Per germline, CDR1 KGHSH and CDR2 LQKENI. CDR3 length: 16 amino acids. V was clipped by 3 bases and J by 2 bases, with 14 bases between them.

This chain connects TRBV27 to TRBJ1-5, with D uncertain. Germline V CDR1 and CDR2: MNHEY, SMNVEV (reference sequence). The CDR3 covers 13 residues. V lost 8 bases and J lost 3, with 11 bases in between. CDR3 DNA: TGTGCCAGCTCTCCCCAGGACAATCAGCCCCAGCATTTT. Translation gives CASSPQDNQPQHF.

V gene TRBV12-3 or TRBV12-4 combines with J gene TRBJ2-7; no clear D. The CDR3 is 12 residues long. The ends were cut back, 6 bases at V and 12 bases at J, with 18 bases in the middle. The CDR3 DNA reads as TGTGCCAGCAGACCCGAACACTCCGTGGCGTACTTC. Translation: CASRPEHSVAYF.

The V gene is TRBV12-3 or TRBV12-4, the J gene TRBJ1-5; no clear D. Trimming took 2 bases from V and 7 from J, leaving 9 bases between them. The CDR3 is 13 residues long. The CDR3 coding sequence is TGTGCCAGCAGTTTAATAGGGCAGCAGCCCCAGCATTTT. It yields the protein CASSLIGQQPQHF.

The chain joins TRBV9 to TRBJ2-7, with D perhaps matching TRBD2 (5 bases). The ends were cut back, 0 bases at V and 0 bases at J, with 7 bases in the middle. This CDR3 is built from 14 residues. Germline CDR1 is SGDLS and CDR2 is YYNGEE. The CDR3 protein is CASSVASSSYEQYF. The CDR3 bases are TGTGCCAGCAGCGTAGCTAGCAGCTCCTACGAGCAGTACTTC.

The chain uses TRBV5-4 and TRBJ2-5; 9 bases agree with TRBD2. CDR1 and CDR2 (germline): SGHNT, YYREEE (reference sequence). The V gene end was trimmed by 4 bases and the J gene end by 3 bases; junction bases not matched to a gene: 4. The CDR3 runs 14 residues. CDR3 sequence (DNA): TGTGCCAGCAGCCTGCGGGGGGGAGAAGAGACCCAGTACTTC. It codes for CASSLRGGEETQYF.

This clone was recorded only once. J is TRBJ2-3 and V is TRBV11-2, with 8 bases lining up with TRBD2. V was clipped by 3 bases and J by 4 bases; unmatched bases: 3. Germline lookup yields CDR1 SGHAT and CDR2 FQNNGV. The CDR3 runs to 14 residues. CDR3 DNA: TGTGCCAGCAGCTTCGAGGGACTAGCAGATACGCAGTATTTT. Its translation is CASSFEGLADTQYF.

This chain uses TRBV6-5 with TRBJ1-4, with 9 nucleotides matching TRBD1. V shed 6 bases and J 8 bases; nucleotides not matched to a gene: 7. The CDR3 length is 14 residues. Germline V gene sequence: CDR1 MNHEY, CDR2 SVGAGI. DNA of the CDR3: TGTGCCAGCAGCTCGGGACAGGGTGGGGAAAAACTGTTTTTT. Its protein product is CASSSGQGGEKLFF.

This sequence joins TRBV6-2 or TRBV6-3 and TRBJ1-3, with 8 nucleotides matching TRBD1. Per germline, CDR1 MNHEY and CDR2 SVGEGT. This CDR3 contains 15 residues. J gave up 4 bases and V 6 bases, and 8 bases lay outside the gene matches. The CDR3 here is CASSSGQGGGNTIYF. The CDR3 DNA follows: TGTGCCAGCAGCTCAGGACAGGGAGGAGGAAACACCATATATTTT.

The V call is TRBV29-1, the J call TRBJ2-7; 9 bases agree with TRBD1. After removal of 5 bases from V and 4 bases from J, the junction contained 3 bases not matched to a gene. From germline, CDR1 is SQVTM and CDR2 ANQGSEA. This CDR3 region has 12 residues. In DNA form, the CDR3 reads TGCAGCGTTACAGGGGGCCGGTACGAGCAGTACTTC. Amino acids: CSVTGGRYEQYF.

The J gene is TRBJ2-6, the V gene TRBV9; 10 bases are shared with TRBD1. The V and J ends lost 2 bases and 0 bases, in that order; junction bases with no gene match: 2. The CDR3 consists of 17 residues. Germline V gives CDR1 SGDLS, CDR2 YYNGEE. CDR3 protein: CASSVGQGSSGANVLTF. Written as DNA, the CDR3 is TGTGCCAGCAGCGTGGGACAGGGGAGCTCTGGGGCCAACGTCCTGACTTTC.

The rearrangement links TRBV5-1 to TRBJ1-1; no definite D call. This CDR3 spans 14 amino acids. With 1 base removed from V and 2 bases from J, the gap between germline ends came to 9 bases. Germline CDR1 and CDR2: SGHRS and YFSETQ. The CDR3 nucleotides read TGCGCCAGCAGCTTGAGGGCAGACAACACTGAAGCTTTCTTT. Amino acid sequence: CASSLRADNTEAFF.

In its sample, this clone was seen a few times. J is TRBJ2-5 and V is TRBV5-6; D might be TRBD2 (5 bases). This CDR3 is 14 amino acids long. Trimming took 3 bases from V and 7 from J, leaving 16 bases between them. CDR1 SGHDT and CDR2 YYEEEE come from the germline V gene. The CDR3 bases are TGTGCCAGCAGCTATCTCTTGGGGAGCCGGACCCAGTACTTC. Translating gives CASSYLLGSRTQYF.

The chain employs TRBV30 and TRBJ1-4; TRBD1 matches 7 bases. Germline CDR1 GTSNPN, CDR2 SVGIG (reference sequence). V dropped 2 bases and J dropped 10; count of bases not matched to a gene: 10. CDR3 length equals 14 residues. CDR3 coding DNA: TGTGCCTGGAGTACCGGGACAGTCTATGGAAAACTGTTTTTT. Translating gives CAWSTGTVYGKLFF.

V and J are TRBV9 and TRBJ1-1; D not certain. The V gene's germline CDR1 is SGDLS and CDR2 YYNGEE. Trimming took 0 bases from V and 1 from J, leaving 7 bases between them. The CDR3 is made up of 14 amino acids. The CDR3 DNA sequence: TGTGCCAGCAGCGTAGGGCCAGAGAACACTGAAGCTTTCTTT. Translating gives CASSVGPENTEAFF. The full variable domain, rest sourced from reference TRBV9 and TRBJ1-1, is DSGVTQTPKHLITATGQRVTLRCSPRSGDLSVYWYQQSLDQGLQFLIQYYNGEERAKGNILERFSAQQFPDLHSELNLSSLELGDSALYFCASSVGPENTEAFFGQGTRLTVV.